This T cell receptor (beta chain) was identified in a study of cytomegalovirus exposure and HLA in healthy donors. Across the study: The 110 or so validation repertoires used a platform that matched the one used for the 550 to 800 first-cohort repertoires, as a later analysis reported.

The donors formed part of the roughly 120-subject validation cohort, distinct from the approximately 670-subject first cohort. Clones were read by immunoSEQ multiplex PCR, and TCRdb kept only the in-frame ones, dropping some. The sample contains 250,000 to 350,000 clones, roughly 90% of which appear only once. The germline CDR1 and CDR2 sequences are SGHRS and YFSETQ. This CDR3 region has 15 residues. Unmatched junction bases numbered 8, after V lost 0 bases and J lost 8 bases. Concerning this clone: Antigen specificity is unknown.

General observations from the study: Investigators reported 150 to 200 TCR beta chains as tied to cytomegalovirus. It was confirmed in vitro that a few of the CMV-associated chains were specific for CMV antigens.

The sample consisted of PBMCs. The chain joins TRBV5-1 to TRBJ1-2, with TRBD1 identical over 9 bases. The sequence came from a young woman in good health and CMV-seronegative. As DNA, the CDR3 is TGCGCCAGCAGCTTGGAGGGACAGGGTGCGAACGGCTACACCTTC. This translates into CASSLEGQGANGYTF.